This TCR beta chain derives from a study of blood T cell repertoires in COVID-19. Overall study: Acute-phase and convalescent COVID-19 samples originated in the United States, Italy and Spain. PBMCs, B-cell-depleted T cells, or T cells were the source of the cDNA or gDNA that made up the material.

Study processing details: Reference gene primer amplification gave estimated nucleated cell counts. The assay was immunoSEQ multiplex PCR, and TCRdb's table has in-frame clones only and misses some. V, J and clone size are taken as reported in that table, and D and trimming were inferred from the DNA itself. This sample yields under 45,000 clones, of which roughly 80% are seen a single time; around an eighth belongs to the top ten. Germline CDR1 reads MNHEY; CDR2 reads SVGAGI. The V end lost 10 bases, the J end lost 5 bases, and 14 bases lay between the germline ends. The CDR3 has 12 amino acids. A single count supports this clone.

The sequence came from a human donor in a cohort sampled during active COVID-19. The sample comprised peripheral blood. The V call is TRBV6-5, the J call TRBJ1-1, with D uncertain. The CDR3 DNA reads TGTGCCACCCGGGAGGGTTGGACTGAAGCTTTCTTT. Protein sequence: CATREGWTEAFF.